This T cell receptor beta chain emerged from a study of blood T cell repertoires in COVID-19. About the study: Whether acute or convalescent, the COVID-19 samples came from the United States, Italy and Spain. In each case, the material was cDNA or gDNA derived from T cells, B-cell-depleted T cells, or PBMCs.

Assay: immunoSEQ multiplex PCR; the TCRdb copy retains only in-frame clones and omits some. This table holds 200,000 or so clones, around 90% found once. Enrollees, roughly 18 to 89 years old, lived in approximately 24 US areas. In assigning cohorts, the study relied on participant-reported clinical history. With 7 bases clipped from V and 1 base from J, the junction kept 1 base outside the gene matches. CDR1 is KGHSH and CDR2 is LQKENI in the germline V gene. The CDR3 has 13 residues. This rearrangement joins TRBV18 to TRBJ1-5; 7 bases fit TRBD1. Sequenced material: PBMCs or T cells enriched from blood (not recorded which). The TCR sequence derives from a woman in her twenties or thirties who had been exposed to COVID-19. CDR3 protein: CASLQGSNQPQHF. The CDR3 DNA reads TGTGCCAGCTTACAGGGGAGCAATCAGCCCCAGCATTTT.